This T cell receptor beta chain was found in a study of T cell responses to AZD1222 COVID-19 vaccine. Whole-study findings and limits: Among those given AZD1222, only five to seven were seropositive at baseline.

Measured with immunoSEQ multiplex PCR; TCRdb has only the in-frame clones, and not every one. The data show roughly 200,000 clones, just over 85% seen once. The CDR3 is 12 residues long. J gave up 15 bases and V 6 bases, and 11 bases lay outside the gene matches. Per germline, CDR1 SNHLY and CDR2 FYNNEI. This clone was observed a single time. Its antigen is as yet unknown. The starting material was peripheral blood, obtained on day 0 of AZD1222 vaccination. The rearrangement joins TRBV2 to TRBJ2-1; 7 nucleotides line up with TRBD2. The receptor's source is an adult in good health. The CDR3 DNA follows: TGTGCCAGCAGCTCTGGGGGAGGGAGGGGGTTCTTC. It specifies CASSSGGGRGFF. Full variable domain (remainder filled in from reference TRBV2 and TRBJ2-1): EPEVTQTPSHQVTQMGQEVILRCVPISNHLYFYWYRQILGQKVEFLVSFYNNEISEKSEIFDDQFSVERPDGSNFTLKIRSTKLEDSAMYFCASSSGGGRGFFGPGTRLTVL.